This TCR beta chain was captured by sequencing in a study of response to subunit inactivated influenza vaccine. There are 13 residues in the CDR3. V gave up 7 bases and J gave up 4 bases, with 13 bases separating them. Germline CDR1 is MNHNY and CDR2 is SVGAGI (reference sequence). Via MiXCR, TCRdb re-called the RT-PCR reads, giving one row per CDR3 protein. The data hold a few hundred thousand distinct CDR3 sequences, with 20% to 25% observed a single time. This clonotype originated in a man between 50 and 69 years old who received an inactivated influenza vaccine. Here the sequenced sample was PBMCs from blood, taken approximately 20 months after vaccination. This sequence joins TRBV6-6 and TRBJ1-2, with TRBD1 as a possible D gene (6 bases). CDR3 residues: CASTFQGIYGYTF. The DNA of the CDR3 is TGTGCCAGCACGTTTCAGGGGATCTATGGCTACACCTTC.